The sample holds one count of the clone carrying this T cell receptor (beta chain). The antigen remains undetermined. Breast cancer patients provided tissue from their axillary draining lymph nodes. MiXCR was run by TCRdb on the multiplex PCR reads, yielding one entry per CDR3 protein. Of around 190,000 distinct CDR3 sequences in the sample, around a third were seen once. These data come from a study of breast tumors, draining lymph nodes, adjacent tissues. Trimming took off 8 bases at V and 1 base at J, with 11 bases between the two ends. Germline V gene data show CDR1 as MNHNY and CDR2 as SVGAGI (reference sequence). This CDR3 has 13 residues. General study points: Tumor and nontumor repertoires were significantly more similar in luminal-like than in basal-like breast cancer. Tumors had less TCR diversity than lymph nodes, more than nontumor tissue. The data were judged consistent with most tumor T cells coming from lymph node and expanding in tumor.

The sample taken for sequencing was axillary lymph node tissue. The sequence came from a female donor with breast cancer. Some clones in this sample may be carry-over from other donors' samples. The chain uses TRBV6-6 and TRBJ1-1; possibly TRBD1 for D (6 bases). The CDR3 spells CASRGRENTEAFF. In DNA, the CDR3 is TGTGCCAGCCGGGGGCGGGAGAACACTGAAGCTTTCTTT.